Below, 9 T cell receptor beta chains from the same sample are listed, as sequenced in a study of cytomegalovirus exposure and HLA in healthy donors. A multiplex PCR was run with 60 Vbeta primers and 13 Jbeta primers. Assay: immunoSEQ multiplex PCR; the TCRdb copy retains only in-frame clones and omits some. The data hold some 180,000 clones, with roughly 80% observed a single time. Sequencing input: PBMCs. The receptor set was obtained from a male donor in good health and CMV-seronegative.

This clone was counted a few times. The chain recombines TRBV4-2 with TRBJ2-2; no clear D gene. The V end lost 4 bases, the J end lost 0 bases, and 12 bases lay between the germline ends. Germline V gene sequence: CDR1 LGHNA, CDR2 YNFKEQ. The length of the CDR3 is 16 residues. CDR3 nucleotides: TGTGCCAGCAGCCCGAACCCTGGCACGAACACCGGGGAGCTGTTTTTT. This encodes CASSPNPGTNTGELFF.

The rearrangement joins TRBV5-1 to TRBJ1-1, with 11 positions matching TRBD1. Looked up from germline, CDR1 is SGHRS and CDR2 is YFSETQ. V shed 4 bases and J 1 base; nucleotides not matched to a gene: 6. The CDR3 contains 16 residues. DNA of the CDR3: TGCGCCAGCAGCGCCCAAGGACAGGGGGCGAACACTGAAGCTTTCTTT. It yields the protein CASSAQGQGANTEAFF.

CDR3 region: CASSPLRQGTYGYTF. The CDR3 region has the DNA TGTGCCAGCAGCCCGCTTAGACAGGGAACCTATGGCTACACCTTC. The genes are TRBV5-8 and TRBJ1-2, with 7 bases lining up with TRBD1. Germline CDR1 and CDR2: SGHTS and YDEGEE. CDR3 size: 15 residues. Germline trimming cut 4 bases from V and 4 bases from J; bases unmatched to any gene: 10.

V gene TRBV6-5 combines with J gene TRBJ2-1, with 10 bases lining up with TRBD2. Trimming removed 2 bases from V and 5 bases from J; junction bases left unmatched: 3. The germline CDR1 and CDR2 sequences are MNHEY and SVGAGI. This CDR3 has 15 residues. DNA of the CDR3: TGTGCCAGCAGTTACGGGCTAGCGGGGGACAATGAGCAGTTCTTC. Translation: CASSYGLAGDNEQFF.

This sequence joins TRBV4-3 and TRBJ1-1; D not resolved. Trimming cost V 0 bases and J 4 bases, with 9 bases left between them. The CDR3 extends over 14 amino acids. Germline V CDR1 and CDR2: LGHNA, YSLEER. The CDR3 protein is CASSQDPLATEAFF. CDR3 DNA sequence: TGCGCCAGCAGCCAAGATCCGCTAGCCACTGAAGCTTTCTTT.

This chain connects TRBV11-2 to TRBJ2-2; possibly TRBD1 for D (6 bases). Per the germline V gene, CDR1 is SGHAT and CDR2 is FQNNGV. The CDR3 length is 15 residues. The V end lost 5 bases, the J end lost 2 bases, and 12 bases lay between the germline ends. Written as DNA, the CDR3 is TGTGCCAGCAGCCCGGACAGAATAAACACCGGGGAGCTGTTTTTT. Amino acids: CASSPDRINTGELFF.

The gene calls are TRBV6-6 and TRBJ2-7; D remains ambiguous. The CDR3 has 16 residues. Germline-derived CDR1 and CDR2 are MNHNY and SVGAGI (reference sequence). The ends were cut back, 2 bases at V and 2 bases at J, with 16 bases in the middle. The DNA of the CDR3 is TGTGCCAGCAGTTACGGTACTGGGCAGTCTACCTACGAGCAGTACTTC. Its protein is CASSYGTGQSTYEQYF.

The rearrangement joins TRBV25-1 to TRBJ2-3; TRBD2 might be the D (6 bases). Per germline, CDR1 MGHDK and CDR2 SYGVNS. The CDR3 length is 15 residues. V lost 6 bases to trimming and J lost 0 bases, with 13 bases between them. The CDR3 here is CASRNSGASTDTQYF. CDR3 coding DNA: TGTGCCAGCAGAAATAGCGGCGCTAGCACAGATACGCAGTATTTT.

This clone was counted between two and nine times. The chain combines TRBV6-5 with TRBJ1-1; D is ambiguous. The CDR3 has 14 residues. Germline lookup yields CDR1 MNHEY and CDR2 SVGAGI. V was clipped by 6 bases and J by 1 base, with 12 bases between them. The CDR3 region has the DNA TGTGCCAGCAGCAGAGGGAGTGGGAACACTGAAGCTTTCTTT. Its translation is CASSRGSGNTEAFF.